This T cell receptor beta chain was recorded in a study of cytomegalovirus exposure and HLA in healthy donors. Study-level information: One earlier analysis, a look at about 179 million T cells, found around 110 million unique TCR beta sequences.

PCR amplification relied on 60 Vbeta primers (plus 13 Jbeta primers). TCRdb's copy holds only in-frame clones and misses some; the assay was immunoSEQ multiplex PCR. This sample has 95,000 to 150,000 clones, with roughly 70% found just once. Details on this clone: Its antigen is still unknown.

Points from the study as a whole: With later analysis, a missense DCLRE1C variant became linked to TCR beta V- and J-gene trimming.

Donors consisted of healthy bone marrow donors. There are 15 residues in the CDR3. Germline assignment: CDR1 SEHNR and CDR2 FQNEAQ (reference sequence). The sequenced material came from PBMCs. The rearrangement joins TRBV7-9 to TRBJ2-5; TRBD2 matches at 10 bases. The end of the DNA aligns better with TRBJ2-7, so the J call may be wrong. The TCR originated in a woman in her thirties or forties in good health and CMV-seropositive. The CDR3: CASRERTSGPYEQYF. The CDR3 region has the DNA TGTGCCAGCAGGGAGAGGACTAGCGGCCCCTACGAGCAGTACTTC.